One and the same sample provided the 11 T cell receptor beta chains below, sequenced in a study of blood T cell repertoires in COVID-19 (dated by TCRdb to the early 2020s). Receptor amplification or capture employed the immunoSEQ multiplex PCR assay. In its TCRdb copy, this immuneACCESS table keeps in-frame sequences only and misses some clones. Where compared with another copy, unresolved V genes explain less than half of these, and the others have no known cause. This sample gives about 180,000 clones in total; approximately 87% of them show up just once. Of the sample, around 21% is held by the ten largest clones. The sequenced sample was peripheral blood. The receptors stem from a man aged 70 or older with active or convalescent COVID-19.

The chain links TRBV10-3 to TRBJ1-6; no reliable D call. Trimming took off 2 bases at V and 0 bases at J, with 11 bases between the two ends. The germline V gene has CDR1 ENHRY and CDR2 SYGVKD. The CDR3 is made up of 17 amino acids. CDR3 protein: CAISEAAGSSYNSPLHF. The CDR3 bases are TGTGCCATCAGTGAGGCTGCGGGGAGCTCCTATAATTCACCCCTCCACTTT.

The V call is TRBV7-3, the J call TRBJ2-1; the D is unclear. Looked up from germline, CDR1 is SGHTA and CDR2 is FQGTGA. This CDR3 contains 15 residues. Trimming cost V 0 bases and J 3 bases, with 9 bases left between them. CDR3 bases: TGTGCCAGCAGCTTAACGCTTGGCGGCTACAATGAGCAGTTCTTC. Its protein product is CASSLTLGGYNEQFF.

The chain is built from TRBV3-1 (or the pseudogene TRBV3-2) and TRBJ2-3, with a possible D match to TRBD1 (5 bases). The germline V gene encodes CDR1 LGHDT and CDR2 YNNKEL (reference sequence). This CDR3 comprises 14 residues. Trimming pared 6 bases from V and 4 bases from J, leaving 14 bases between. The CDR3 bases are TGTGCCAGCAGGCGCGACAGTTATCCAGATACGCAGTATTTT. This sequence encodes CASRRDSYPDTQYF.

This clone was seen just once. The chain has TRBV12-3 or TRBV12-4 and TRBJ1-4, with a weak D call TRBD1 (6 bases). The length of the CDR3 is 13 residues. Trimming removed 5 bases at V and 7 bases at J, with 11 bases between. This CDR3 reads CASSPRDIEKLFF. CDR3 DNA: TGTGCCAGCAGTCCCCGGGACATTGAAAAACTGTTTTTT.

The V call is TRBV6-2 or TRBV6-3, the J call TRBJ2-2, with TRBD1 as a possible D gene (6 bases). V lost 0 bases, J lost 1 base, and 12 bases lay in between. Germline V lookup: CDR1 MNHEY, CDR2 SVGEGT. The CDR3 has 17 residues. In DNA form, the CDR3 reads TGTGCCAGCAGTTACTCGAAGGGCAGGGGGAACACCGGGGAGCTGTTTTTT. As protein: CASSYSKGRGNTGELFF.

V usage is TRBV19 and J usage is TRBJ2-7, with TRBD2 matching over 7 bases. The germline CDR1 and CDR2 sequences are LNHDA and SQIVND (reference sequence). J lost 7 bases, V lost 5 bases, and 11 bases had no gene match. The CDR3 consists of 14 residues. As DNA, the CDR3 is TGTGCCAGTAGTGCAGGACTAGGCGTGGGTGAGCAGTACTTC. Translation gives CASSAGLGVGEQYF.

V and J are TRBV5-1 and TRBJ2-1; 12 bases map to TRBD2. The CDR3 is 15 amino acids. V lost 4 bases, J lost 6 bases, and 5 bases stayed unmatched. CDR1 and CDR2 from the germline V gene are SGHRS and YFSETQ. The CDR3 region has the DNA TGCGCCAGCAGCGCCTTACTAGCGGGAGGCAATGAGCAGTTCTTC. The encoded protein is CASSALLAGGNEQFF.

The chain links TRBV18 to TRBJ1-2; perhaps TRBD1 as D (6 bases). The CDR3 runs to 17 residues. CDR1 is KGHSH and CDR2 is LQKENI in the germline V gene. The ends were cut back, 4 bases at V and 4 bases at J, with 22 bases in the middle. As DNA, the CDR3 is TGTGCCAGCTCACAAGGACATGGGACACAGGACATCTATGGCTACACCTTC. Translating gives CASSQGHGTQDIYGYTF.

This clone occurred once. The rearrangement links TRBV5-5 to TRBJ1-3; D gene uncertain. The CDR3 has 15 amino acids. Germline V gene sequence: CDR1 SGHKS, CDR2 YYEKEE (reference sequence). The V end lost 0 bases, the J end lost 0 bases, and 7 bases lay between the germline ends. This CDR3 is CASSLDGDSGNTIYF. The CDR3 nucleotides read TGTGCCAGCAGCTTGGACGGGGACTCTGGAAACACCATATATTTT.

The chain combines TRBV5-5 with TRBJ2-7; 8 nucleotides agree with TRBD2. CDR3 length equals 14 residues. Germline-derived CDR1 and CDR2 are SGHKS and YYEKEE (reference sequence). V was clipped by 2 bases and J by 2 bases; unmatched bases: 3. The CDR3 DNA sequence: TGTGCCAGCAGCTTTATAGCGGGAACCTACGAGCAGTACTTC. Translated: CASSFIAGTYEQYF.

The rearrangement joins TRBV18 to TRBJ2-7, with TRBD2 identical over 7 bases. This CDR3 comprises 14 residues. From germline, CDR1 is KGHSH and CDR2 LQKENI. The J segment lost 2 bases and the V segment lost 6 bases, leaving 7 bases of the junction unmatched. The CDR3 DNA sequence: TGTGCCAGCTCTCCAACTAGCGTTGCCTACGAGCAGTACTTC. As protein: CASSPTSVAYEQYF.